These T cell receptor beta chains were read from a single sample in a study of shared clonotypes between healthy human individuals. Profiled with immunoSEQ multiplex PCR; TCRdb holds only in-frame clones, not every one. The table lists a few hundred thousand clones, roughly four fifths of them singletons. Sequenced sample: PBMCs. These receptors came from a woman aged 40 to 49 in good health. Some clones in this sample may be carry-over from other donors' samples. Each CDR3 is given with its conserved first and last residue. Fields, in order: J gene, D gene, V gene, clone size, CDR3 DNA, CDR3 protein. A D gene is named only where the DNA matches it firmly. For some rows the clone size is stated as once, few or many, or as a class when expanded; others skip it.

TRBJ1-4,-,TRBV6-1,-,TGTGCCAGCAGCTTACAGACTAATAATGAAAAACTGTTTTTT,CASSLQTNNEKLFF
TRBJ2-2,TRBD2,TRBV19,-,TGTGCCAGTAGACCGGGACTAGCGGGAGGAAGGAACACCGGGGAGCTGTTTTTT,CASRPGLAGGRNTGELFF
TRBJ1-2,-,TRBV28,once,TGTGCCAGCAGTTTTGGGCGCGGCTACACCTTC,CASSFGRGYTF
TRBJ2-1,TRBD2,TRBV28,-,TGTGCCAGCAGTTCCGGGACTAACTCCTACAATGAGCAGTTCTTC,CASSSGTNSYNEQFF
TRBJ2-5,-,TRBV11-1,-,TGTGCCAGCAGCCTAGGACAGATCCAAGAGACCCAGTACTTC,CASSLGQIQETQYF
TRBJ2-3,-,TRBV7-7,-,TGTGCTAGCAGCTGGATGACTAGCACAGATACGCAGTATTTT,CASSWMTSTDTQYF
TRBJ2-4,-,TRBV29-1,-,TGCAGCGGTAGGTTAGCCAAAAACATTCAGTACTTC,CSGRLAKNIQYF
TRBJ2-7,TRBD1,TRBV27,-,TGTGCCAGCACCGAACAGGGGTCCCACGAGCAGTACTTC,CASTEQGSHEQYF
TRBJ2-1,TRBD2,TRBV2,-,TGTGCCAGCAGGCTAGCGGGACGCTACAATGAGCAGTTCTTC,CASRLAGRYNEQFF
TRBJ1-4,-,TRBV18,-,TGTGCCAGCTCACCACCGGGGGGGCATGAAAAACTGTTTTTT,CASSPPGGHEKLFF
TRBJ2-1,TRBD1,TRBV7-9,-,TGTGCCAGCAGCTTAGTGAGGGGGCACAATGAGCAGTTCTTC,CASSLVRGHNEQFF
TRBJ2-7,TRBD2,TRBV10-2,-,TGCGCCAGCAGCACTAGCGGGAATAGCTACGAGCAGTACTTC,CASSTSGNSYEQYF
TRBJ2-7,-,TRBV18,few,TGTGCCAGCTCACCGGACTACTCTTACGAGCAGTACTTC,CASSPDYSYEQYF
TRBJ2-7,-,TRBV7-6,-,TGTGCCAGCAGCTTATGGCGGGACTCCTACGAGCAGTACTTC,CASSLWRDSYEQYF
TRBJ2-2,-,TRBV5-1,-,TGCGCCAGCAGCCAGAATCAGGGTTACACCGGGGAGCTGTTTTTT,CASSQNQGYTGELFF
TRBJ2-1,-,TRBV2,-,TGTGCCAGCAGTGAAACAAGCTCCTACAATGAGCAGTTCTTC,CASSETSSYNEQFF
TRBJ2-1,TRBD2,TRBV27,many,TGTGCCAGCAGTTTCAGAGCGGGAGGGGGCCGTGAGCAGTTCTTC,CASSFRAGGGREQFF
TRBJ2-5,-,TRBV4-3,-,TGCGCCAGCAGCCATGAAAGTTTCCAAGAGACCCAGTACTTC,CASSHESFQETQYF
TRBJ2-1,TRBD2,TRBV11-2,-,TGTGCCAGCAGTTACAGGCGGGAGGTTCCCAATGAGCAGTTCTTC,CASSYRREVPNEQFF
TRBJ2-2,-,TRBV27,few,TGTGCCAGCTCCAGAACTCCACCATACACCGGGGAGCTGTTTTTT,CASSRTPPYTGELFF
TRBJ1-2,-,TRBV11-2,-,TGTGCCGGCAGCTTAAGCAGGGCCTATGGCTACACCTTC,CAGSLSRAYGYTF
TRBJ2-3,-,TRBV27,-,TGTGCCAGCAGCTTCGGACGCCCGAGCACAGATACGCAGTATTTT,CASSFGRPSTDTQYF
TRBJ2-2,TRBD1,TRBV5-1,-,TGCGCCAGCAGCTTCGAGGGGGCGGCGAACACCGGGGAGCTGTTTTTT,CASSFEGAANTGELFF
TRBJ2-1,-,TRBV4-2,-,TGTGCCAGCAGCCCGGACACCGGGTCCATTGGTGGCAATGAGCAGTTCTTC,CASSPDTGSIGGNEQFF
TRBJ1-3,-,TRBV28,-,TGTGCCAGCAGGGACAGCACGATTACTGGAAACACCATATATTTT,CASRDSTITGNTIYF
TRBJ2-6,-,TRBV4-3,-,TGCGCCAGCAGCCAATTTGTGACAGGCTCTGGGGCCAACGTCCTGACTTTC,CASSQFVTGSGANVLTF
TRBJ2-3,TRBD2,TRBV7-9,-,TGTGCCAGCAGCATAATAGCGGGAGCCACAGATACGCAGTATTTT,CASSIIAGATDTQYF
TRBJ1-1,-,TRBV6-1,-,TGTGCCAGCTTCAAGGGGGAGTCCTCTTCCCCCGCTTTCTTT,CASFKGESSSPAFF
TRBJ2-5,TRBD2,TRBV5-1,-,TGCGCCAGCAGCCCGACACTAGCGAATCAAGAGACCCAGTACTTC,CASSPTLANQETQYF
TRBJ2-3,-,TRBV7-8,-,TGTGCCAGCAGCTTAGGGACCCTCGGAGATACGCAGTATTTT,CASSLGTLGDTQYF
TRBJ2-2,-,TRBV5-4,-,TGTGCCAGCAGCTTGGGGAGGGGGCCCCCCGGGGAGCTGTTTTTT,CASSLGRGPPGELFF
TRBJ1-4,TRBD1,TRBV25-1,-,TGTGCCAGCAGTCCAAGGGGGCGAGGCCTCAATGAAAAACTGTTTTTT,CASSPRGRGLNEKLFF
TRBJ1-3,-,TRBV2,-,TGTGCCAGCAGTGGAGGCGATTCGGGAAACACCATATATTTT,CASSGGDSGNTIYF
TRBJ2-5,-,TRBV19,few,TGTGCCAGTAGTATTAATTTGGCTAGCCGGGAGACCCAGTACTTC,CASSINLASRETQYF
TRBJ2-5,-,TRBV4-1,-,TGCGCCAGCAGCCAGATGGTTGGGGGAGGTCAAGAGACCCAGTACTTC,CASSQMVGGGQETQYF
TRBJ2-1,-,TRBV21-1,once,TGTGCCAGCAGCGTCCGGACTAGCGGCCCCTACAATGAGCAGTTCTTC,CASSVRTSGPYNEQFF
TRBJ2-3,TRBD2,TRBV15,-,TGTGCCACCAGCGGAGGGACTAACTTTGATACGCAGTATTTT,CATSGGTNFDTQYF
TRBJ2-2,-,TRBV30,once,TGTGCCTGGAGTAGGGACGGCCGAAACACCGGGGAGCTGTTTTTT,CAWSRDGRNTGELFF